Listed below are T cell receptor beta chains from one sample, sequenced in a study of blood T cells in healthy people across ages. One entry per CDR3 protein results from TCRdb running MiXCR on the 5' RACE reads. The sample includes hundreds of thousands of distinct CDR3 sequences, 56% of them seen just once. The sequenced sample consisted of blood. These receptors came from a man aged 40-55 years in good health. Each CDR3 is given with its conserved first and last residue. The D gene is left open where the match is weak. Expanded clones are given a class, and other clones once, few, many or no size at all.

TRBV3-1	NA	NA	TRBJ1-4	TGTGCCAGCAGCCAAGATCTAATGACAGCCACTAATGAAAAACTGTTTTTT	CASSQDLMTATNEKLFF
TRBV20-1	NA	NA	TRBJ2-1	TGCAGTGCTAGAGAGCACACTTACTCCTACAATGAGCAGTTCTTC	CSAREHTYSYNEQFF
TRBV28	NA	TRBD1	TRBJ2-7	TGTGCCAGCAGTTCTTACGCGACAGGGGTCGCCTACGAGCAGTACTTC	CASSSYATGVAYEQYF
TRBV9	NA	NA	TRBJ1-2	TGTGCCAGCAGCGGCGGGGGATCGATGGGGTTTCATGTCTTTGGCTACACCTTC	CASSGGGSMGFHVFGYTF
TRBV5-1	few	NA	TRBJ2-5	TGCGCCAGCAGCTTGGAGGAAGAGACCCAGTACTTC	CASSLEEETQYF
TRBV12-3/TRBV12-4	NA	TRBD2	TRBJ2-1	TGTGCCAGCAGTTTAGACCTAGCGGGAGGTAGCCATGAGCAGTTCTTC	CASSLDLAGGSHEQFF
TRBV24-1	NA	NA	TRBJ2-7	TGTGCCACCTCACGCGGGCGGAGCTCCGACGAGCAGTACTTC	CATSRGRSSDEQYF
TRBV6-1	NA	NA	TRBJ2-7	TGTGCCAGCAGTGACACAGAAGTTGAAGCTGGGCCGTTCGAGCAGTACTTC	CASSDTEVEAGPFEQYF
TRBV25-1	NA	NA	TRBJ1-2	TGTGCCAGCAAGACAGGTTATGGCTACACCTTC	CASKTGYGYTF
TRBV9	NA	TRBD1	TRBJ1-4	TGTGCCAGCAGCGTAGGTCTCGGACAGGGAGGTGAAAAACTGTTTTTT	CASSVGLGQGGEKLFF
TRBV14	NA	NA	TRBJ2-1	TGTGCCAGCAGCCAGCCGAACAGGAATTCCCACAATGAGCAGTTCTTC	CASSQPNRNSHNEQFF
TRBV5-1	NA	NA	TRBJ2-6	TGCGCCAGCAGTTATCAGGGTGGACCCACCGGGGCCAACGTCCTGACTTTC	CASSYQGGPTGANVLTF
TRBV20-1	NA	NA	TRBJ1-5	TGCAGTGCTAGGTCGGGGTACGGTCAGCCCCAGCATTTT	CSARSGYGQPQHF
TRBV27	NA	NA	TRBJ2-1	TGTGCCAGCACCCGATACAATGAGCAGTTCTTC	CASTRYNEQFF
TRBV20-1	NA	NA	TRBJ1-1	TGCAGTGCTACAGGGTACGCTGAAGCTTTCTTT	CSATGYAEAFF
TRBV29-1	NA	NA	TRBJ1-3	TGCAGCGTAGGCGCTTCTGGAAACACCATATATTTT	CSVGASGNTIYF
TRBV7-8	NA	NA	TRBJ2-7	TGTGCCAGCAGCCCGAGACGCAGAGACTACGAGCAGTACTTC	CASSPRRRDYEQYF
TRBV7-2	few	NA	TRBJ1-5	TGTGCCAGCAGCTTAGGAGTGAATCAGCCCCAGCATTTT	CASSLGVNQPQHF
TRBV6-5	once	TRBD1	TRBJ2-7	TGTGCCAGCTGGACAGGGGGCACCTCGGGGGAGCAGTACTTC	CASWTGGTSGEQYF
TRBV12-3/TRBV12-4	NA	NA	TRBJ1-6	TGTGCCAGCAGTTTAGCTAGCTCCTATAATTCACCCCTCCACTTT	CASSLASSYNSPLHF
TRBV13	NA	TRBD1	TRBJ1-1	TGTGCCAGCAGCTTATTCGAGACAGGGGACACTGAAGCTTTCTTT	CASSLFETGDTEAFF
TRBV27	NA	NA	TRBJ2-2	TGTGCCAGCAGTAGACTCGGTAGTTCTATCGGGGAGCTGTTTTTT	CASSRLGSSIGELFF
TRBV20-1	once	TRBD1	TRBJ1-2	TGCCGTGTCTACAGGGGACAGGATGGCTACACCTTC	CRVYRGQDGYTF
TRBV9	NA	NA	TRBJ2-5	TGTGCCAGCAGCGCTGCAACTAGGGGAGATGAGCAGTACTTC	CASSAATRGDEQYF
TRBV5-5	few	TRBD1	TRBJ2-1	TGTGCCAGCAGACCCGACAGGGTCCTATACAATGAGCAGTTCTTC	CASRPDRVLYNEQFF
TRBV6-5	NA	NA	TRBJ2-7	TGTGCCAGCAGAGGGGCTGCCTCCTACGAGCAGTACTTC	CASRGAASYEQYF
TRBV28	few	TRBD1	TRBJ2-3	TGTGCCAGCAGTCCTATGGGACAGGGAATCAGCGGTACGCAGTATTTT	CASSPMGQGISGTQYF